This T cell receptor (beta chain) derives from a study of blood T cell repertoires in COVID-19 (dated by TCRdb to between 2020 and 2021). General notes on the study: The collaborator samples originated in the United States, Italy and Spain and spanned the acute and convalescent phases of COVID-19. The samples were drawn from two sources: the first 160 participants of the ongoing ImmuneRACE study, and 950 to 1,500 subjects contributed by 6 global collaborators. Sample metadata almost always included a de-identified subject ID, COVID-19 status, age in years and sex. The material from the prospective study consisted of cDNA or gDNA derived from T cells, B-cell-depleted T cells, or PBMCs. The repertoires were made available in a free public database intended to serve as a resource for research on the immune response to SARS-CoV-2. Subjects who had been exposed to COVID-19, were actively infected with it, or had recovered from it provided the deeply sampled blood TCRbeta repertoires that made up the dataset. Where available, HLA class I and class II types were obtained from metadata supplied by the sample provider rather than from assay-based typing.

The immunoSEQ Assay, a bias-controlled multiplex PCR, was used to amplify TCRbeta CDR3 regions from genomic DNA. In the original analysis: The number of nucleated cells in each sample was estimated by amplification of reference gene primers within the assay. To quantify the absolute abundance of each unique TCRbeta CDR3 rearrangement, sequence reads were collapsed and filtered. Productive Simpson clonality was computed per sample as the square root of Simpson's diversity index over productive rearrangements. Sourced from immuneACCESS, this table was stored by TCRdb with only in-frame sequences that have V and J called. A share of the clones is absent; for the studies checked, an unresolved V gene accounts for under half, and the remainder has no known explanation. V, J and clone size are taken as reported in that table, and D and trimming were inferred from the DNA itself. Within this sample are 150,000 or so clones, with about three quarters of them counted one time only. The ten largest clones add up to approximately 4.5% of the sample.

Paper-wide results and their limitations: Clinical and demographic metadata were provided uncurated, with the amount varying by source and participant.

V and J are trimmed by 0 bases and 2 bases, and the gene matches miss 7 bases of the junction. Measured from the cysteine to the phenylalanine, the CDR3 is 18 residues long. Only CDR3 DNA is held: 54 bases, read in frame from base 1. CDR1 and CDR2 were assigned from the germline V gene as SGHRS and YFSETQ. Collaborating institutions collected whole blood in K2EDTA tubes following their own protocols. Collaborator samples were shipped for TCRbeta analysis as frozen whole blood, isolated PBMCs, or DNA extracted from either sample type. This clone was seen just once. This clone's antigen is unknown. Per-base quality was not reported, and no clone a single base away is much larger than it.

The TCR was taken from a woman older than 75 with active or convalescent COVID-19. This receptor chain uses TRBV5-1 and TRBJ1-6, and 8 bases in between align with TRBD1. Sequencing was carried out using peripheral blood. The DNA is as follows: TGCGCCAGCAGCTTGGGGACAGGGATTAGCGCCTATAATTCACCCCTCCACTTT. This encodes CASSLGTGISAYNSPLHF.